This T cell receptor beta chain originates from a study of T cell responses to AZD1222 COVID-19 vaccine. Assay used: immunoSEQ multiplex PCR; TCRdb lists only in-frame clones, some missing. The data show nearly 95,000 clones, around 87% seen once. V gave up 0 bases and J gave up 0 bases, with 9 bases separating them. Germline V CDR1 and CDR2: MNHEY, SVGAGI. This CDR3 region has 15 residues. The chain links TRBV6-5 to TRBJ2-7; D possibly corresponds to TRBD1 (5 bases). Here the sequenced sample was peripheral blood, taken 28 days after the second AZD1222 dose. The origin of this receptor is an adult who received the AZD1222 COVID-19 vaccine. The CDR3 DNA follows: TGTGCCAGCAGTTACTCGGATCAGGGCTCCTACGAGCAGTACTTC. Translated: CASSYSDQGSYEQYF.